This T cell receptor (beta chain) was obtained from a study of cytomegalovirus exposure and HLA in healthy donors. General observations from the study: Later on, an analysis showed TCR association rates differing by HLA locus, with DRB1 the most and HLA-C the fewest.

Worth noting for this clone: Antigen: not known.

Use of 60 Vbeta and 13 Jbeta primers characterized the PCR. Assay: immunoSEQ multiplex PCR; the TCRdb copy retains only in-frame clones and omits some. Of fewer than 350,000 clones listed, about 87% are singletons. The CDR3 has 19 residues. Germline V gene sequence: CDR1 LNHDA, CDR2 SQIVND (reference sequence). The V end was cut by 3 bases, the J end by 3 bases, with 24 bases between. This chain links TRBV19 with TRBJ2-1; tentative D call: TRBD2 (7 bases). Material: PBMCs. The receptor comes from a woman younger than 30 in good health and CMV-seronegative. CDR3 DNA: TGTGCCAGTAGTATGGTAGTACTGGGCGGGGGCCTCCTCTACAATGAGCAGTTCTTC. It yields the protein CASSMVVLGGGLLYNEQFF. Supplemented by reference TRBV19 and TRBJ2-1, the full variable domain reads DGGITQSPKYLFRKEGQNVTLSCEQNLNHDAMYWYRQDPGQGLRLIYYSQIVNDFQKGDIAEGYSVSREKKESFPLTVTSAQKNPTAFYLCASSMVVLGGGLLYNEQFFGPGTRLTVL.